These 28 T cell receptor beta chains came from one sample sequenced in a study of blood T cell repertoires in COVID-19. Profiling relied on immunoSEQ multiplex PCR, and the TCRdb table lists in-frame clones only, not all of them. The sample has about 130,000 clones; around 80% are singletons. Sequenced material: PBMCs or T cells enriched from blood (not recorded which). These receptors originate from a woman aged 50 to 60 who had recovered from COVID-19.

V gene TRBV12-3 or TRBV12-4 combines with J gene TRBJ2-3; D unresolved. The CDR3 length is 13 residues. Between the trimmed V and J ends, which lost 4 bases and 0 bases, there was a span of 5 bases. The CDR3 DNA follows: TGTGCCAGCAGTTCGACTAGCACAGATACGCAGTATTTT. Translating it yields CASSSTSTDTQYF.

This clone has just a few counts. The rearrangement joins TRBV3-1 (or the pseudogene TRBV3-2) to TRBJ1-2; D is possibly TRBD1 (5 bases). The germline V gene has CDR1 LGHDT and CDR2 YNNKEL (reference sequence). This CDR3 spans 11 amino acids. V lost 3 bases, J lost 7 bases, and 6 bases lay in between. In nucleotides, the CDR3 is TGTGCCAGCAGCCAGGGGCTTGGCTACACCTTC. This translates into CASSQGLGYTF.

With regard to this clone: A read error may account for a junction end that differs from germline. The chain recombines TRBV5-1 with TRBJ2-7, with a possible D match to TRBD2 (5 bases). Germline V gene lookup returns CDR1 SGHRS and CDR2 YFSETQ. The CDR3 consists of 11 residues. The DNA of the CDR3 is TGCGCCAGCAGTTTGGAGGAGGAGCAGTACTTC. It specifies CASSLEEEQYF.

V and J are TRBV6-2 or TRBV6-3 and TRBJ1-2; 8 bases map to TRBD1. V lost 0 bases to trimming and J lost 2 bases; unmatched junction nucleotides: 2. Germline assignment: CDR1 MNHEY and CDR2 SVGEGT. This CDR3 is built from 15 residues. The CDR3 DNA sequence: TGTGCCAGCAGTTACTCGGACAGGGCCAACTATGGCTACACCTTC. Its protein is CASSYSDRANYGYTF.

This chain links TRBV18 with TRBJ1-1; D perhaps matches TRBD1 (6 bases). Per the germline V gene, CDR1 is KGHSH and CDR2 is LQKENI. The CDR3 is made up of 15 amino acids. The V and J ends lost 4 bases and 5 bases respectively, with 17 bases between them. The CDR3 bases are TGTGCCAGCTCACTCTCGGGACACAGTCCGACTGAAGCTTTCTTT. Its translation: CASSLSGHSPTEAFF.

The chain combines TRBV2 with TRBJ1-2; 9 nucleotides line up with TRBD1. Germline assignment: CDR1 SNHLY and CDR2 FYNNEI. There are 15 residues in the CDR3. The trim removed 6 bases at V and 4 bases at J, leaving 9 bases unmatched. This CDR3 reads CASRDRGDGSYGYTF. The CDR3 DNA follows: TGTGCCAGCAGGGACAGGGGAGATGGCTCCTATGGCTACACCTTC.

The genes are TRBV6-1 and TRBJ1-1; D remains ambiguous. V was cut by 2 bases and J by 0 bases, with 4 bases left in between. There are 13 residues in the CDR3. The V gene's germline CDR1 is MNHNS and CDR2 SASEGT. The CDR3 reads CASSEPLNTEAFF. CDR3 nucleotide sequence: TGTGCCAGCAGTGAACCTTTGAACACTGAAGCTTTCTTT.

This clone was seen once. The chain combines TRBV15 with TRBJ1-6; D is unclear. Trimming took off 0 bases at V and 1 base at J, with 4 bases between the two ends. Germline loops: CDR1 LNHNV, CDR2 YYDKDF (reference sequence). CDR3 length equals 15 residues. CDR3 sequence: CATSRDSSYNSPLHF. DNA of the CDR3: TGTGCCACCAGCAGAGACAGTTCCTATAATTCACCCCTCCACTTT.

The chain joins TRBV7-9 to TRBJ1-3; D not resolved. CDR3 size: 14 residues. The germline CDR1 and CDR2 sequences are SEHNR and FQNEAQ (reference sequence). V gave up 2 bases and J gave up 0 bases, with 5 bases separating them. In DNA form, the CDR3 reads TGTGCCAGCAGCTTACAGGCCTCTGGAAACACCATATATTTT. This codes for CASSLQASGNTIYF. Full variable domain (rest looked up from reference TRBV7-9 and TRBJ1-3): DTGVSQNPRHKITKRGQNVTFRCDPISEHNRLYWYRQTLGQGPEFLTYFQNEAQLEKSRLLSDRFSAERPKGSFSTLEIQRTEQGDSAMYLCASSLQASGNTIYFGEGSWLTVV.

The V and J genes are TRBV5-1 and TRBJ1-4; 7 bases map to TRBD1. The J segment lost 8 bases and the V segment lost 4 bases, leaving 8 bases of the junction unmatched. In germline, CDR1 is SGHRS, CDR2 YFSETQ. The CDR3 has 14 residues. In nucleotides, the CDR3 is TGCGCCAGCAGCCGACAGGGCAGGGAAGAAAAACTGTTTTTT. Residues: CASSRQGREEKLFF.

The chain recombines TRBV20-1 with TRBJ2-7; 8 bases fit TRBD1. The germline V gene encodes CDR1 DFQATT and CDR2 SNEGSKA (reference sequence). This CDR3 spans 13 amino acids. V shed 3 bases and J 5 bases; nucleotides not matched to a gene: 6. CDR3 bases: TGCAGTGCTAGTACCCCGACAGGGGACGAGCAGTACTTC. Translation gives CSASTPTGDEQYF.

The V gene is TRBV5-8, the J gene TRBJ1-6, with 9 bases identical to TRBD1. This CDR3 contains 15 residues. Germline V CDR1 and CDR2: SGHTS, YDEGEE. Unmatched junction bases numbered 4, after V lost 3 bases and J lost 6 bases. DNA for the CDR3: TGTGCCAGCAGCTCCTACAGGGGGCTTAATTCACCCCTCCACTTT. Protein: CASSSYRGLNSPLHF.

The CDR3 DNA reads TGTGCCAGCAGCGTAGGGGGGGACCCGAAACGTTACGAGCAGTACGTC. This codes for CASSVGGDPKRYEQYV. The chain couples TRBV9 to TRBJ2-7, with D tentatively TRBD2 (6 bases). CDR1 and CDR2 from the germline V gene are SGDLS and YYNGEE. This CDR3 spans 16 amino acids. V lost 0 bases to trimming and J lost 4 bases, with 17 bases between them.

The rearrangement uses TRBV18 and TRBJ1-3, with 7 bases lining up with TRBD1. The CDR3 runs to 14 residues. The germline V gene has CDR1 KGHSH and CDR2 LQKENI. V gave up 3 bases and J gave up 4 bases; unmatched junction bases: 3. The chain's CDR3 is CASSPPGQGNTIYF. CDR3 nucleotide sequence: TGTGCCAGCTCACCCCCGGGACAGGGAAACACCATATATTTT. Supplemented by reference TRBV18 and TRBJ1-3, the full variable domain reads NAGVMQNPRHLVRRRGQEARLRCSPMKGHSHVYWYRQLPEEGLKFMVYLQKENIIDESGMPKERFSAEFPKEGPSILRIQQVVRGDSAAYFCASSPPGQGNTIYFGEGSWLTVV.

The V call is TRBV4-1, the J call TRBJ2-3; D perhaps matches TRBD1 (5 bases). Germline loops: CDR1 MGHRA, CDR2 YSYEKL. V lost 3 bases, J lost 0 bases, and 10 bases lay in between. This CDR3 region has 15 residues. CDR3 sequence reads: CASSHPTASTDTQYF. The CDR3 region has the DNA TGCGCCAGCAGCCATCCGACAGCTAGCACAGATACGCAGTATTTT.

V gene TRBV27 combines with J gene TRBJ1-1; TRBD1 matches 7 bases. V lost 6 bases, J lost 8 bases, and 9 bases stayed unmatched. Germline values: CDR1 MNHEY, CDR2 SMNVEV (reference sequence). CDR3 size: 13 residues. The CDR3, as DNA: TGTGCCAGCAGCCGACAGGGCTACGGAGAAGCTTTCTTT. This sequence encodes CASSRQGYGEAFF.

This clone has a single count. V is TRBV12-3 or TRBV12-4 and J is TRBJ2-1, with D perhaps matching TRBD1 (5 bases). V lost 5 bases, J lost 11 bases, and 13 bases lay in between. This CDR3 has 12 residues. The DNA of the CDR3 is TGTGCCAGCAGTCCGACAGATTTTAAGCAGTTCTTC. This translates into CASSPTDFKQFF.

The gene calls are TRBV29-1 and TRBJ2-7, with TRBD1 as a possible D gene (5 bases). Trimming shortened V by 3 bases and J by 5 bases, and 14 bases separated the two germline ends. This CDR3 has 13 residues. Germline CDR1 reads SQVTM; CDR2 reads ANQGSEA. The chain's CDR3 is CSVDSPPRDEQYF. The DNA for the CDR3 is TGCAGCGTTGATAGCCCACCCAGGGACGAGCAGTACTTC.

This chain joins TRBV28 and TRBJ2-5; D not certain. The CDR3 totals 14 residues. V lost 4 bases and J lost 2, with 11 bases in between. Germline-derived CDR1 and CDR2 are MDHEN and SYDVKM. CDR3 nucleotides: TGTGCCAGCAGTTACGACCCGGGTCAAGAGACCCAGTACTTC. This sequence encodes CASSYDPGQETQYF.

This clone was seen once. One end of the junction is discordant with germline, which a read error may explain. The gene calls are TRBV28 and TRBJ1-1; D is unresolved. CDR3 size: 15 residues. The germline gives CDR1 MDHEN, CDR2 SYDVKM. In DNA, the CDR3 is TGTGCCAGCACTTTAACGGATACAGCTAACACTGAAGCTTTCTTT. It translates to CASTLTDTANTEAFF.

The gene calls are TRBV19 and TRBJ2-3; the D gene is possibly TRBD2 (5 bases). The V end lost 3 bases, the J end lost 5 bases, and 15 bases lay between the germline ends. The CDR3 covers 15 residues. Looked up from germline, CDR1 is LNHDA and CDR2 is SQIVND (reference sequence). The CDR3, as DNA: TGTGCCAGTAGTATGGGTAGGAGGATTGGAGATACGCAGTATTTT. Translating it yields CASSMGRRIGDTQYF.

A word on this clone: Other DNA sequences in this specimen translate into the identical CDR3. The chain employs TRBV5-1 and TRBJ2-3; 9 bases are shared with TRBD1. The germline V gene has CDR1 SGHRS and CDR2 YFSETQ. The CDR3 covers 14 residues. J lost 5 bases, V lost 0 bases, and 1 base had no gene match. The CDR3: CASSLGQGGDTQYF. Written as DNA, the CDR3 is TGCGCCAGCAGCTTGGGACAGGGGGGAGATACGCAGTATTTT.

V usage is TRBV19 and J usage is TRBJ1-4; tentative D call: TRBD1 (6 bases). The CDR3 sequence is 14 residues long. Germline assignment: CDR1 LNHDA and CDR2 SQIVND (reference sequence). V gave up 5 bases and J gave up 3 bases, with 10 bases separating them. This chain's CDR3 is CASSPTGPNEKLFF. DNA for the CDR3: TGTGCCAGTAGTCCGACAGGCCCTAATGAAAAACTGTTTTTT. The variable domain in full, completed from reference TRBV19 and TRBJ1-4, reads DGGITQSPKYLFRKEGQNVTLSCEQNLNHDAMYWYRQDPGQGLRLIYYSQIVNDFQKGDIAEGYSVSREKKESFPLTVTSAQKNPTAFYLCASSPTGPNEKLFFGSGTQLSVL.

The V call is TRBV6-5, the J call TRBJ2-3, with D possibly TRBD1 on 6 matching bases. CDR3 length: 14 residues. In germline, CDR1 is MNHEY, CDR2 SVGAGI. The V and J ends lost 6 bases and 4 bases respectively, with 14 bases between them. For the CDR3, the DNA is TGTGCCAGCAGACCCAACAGGGTGGCAGATACGCAGTATTTT. Amino acids: CASRPNRVADTQYF.

This chain uses TRBV3-1 (or the pseudogene TRBV3-2) with TRBJ2-1, with D possibly being TRBD2 (7 bases). Trimming took 4 bases from V and 7 from J, leaving 26 bases between them. The CDR3 sequence is 18 residues long. Germline V gene lookup returns CDR1 LGHDT and CDR2 YNNKEL (reference sequence). CDR3 loop: CASSPAKWAKGGGNEQFF. In DNA form, the CDR3 reads TGTGCCAGCAGCCCCGCTAAATGGGCCAAAGGGGGGGGAAATGAGCAGTTCTTC.

This chain connects TRBV4-1 to TRBJ2-1; weak D call: TRBD2 (6 bases). The CDR3 has 17 residues. V was trimmed by 0 bases and J by 2 bases, leaving 14 bases between them. CDR1 and CDR2 (germline): MGHRA, YSYEKL. The CDR3 region is CASSQERRGRAYNEQFF. The CDR3 DNA reads as TGCGCCAGCAGCCAAGAAAGGAGGGGCAGGGCCTACAATGAGCAGTTCTTC.

The rearrangement uses TRBV5-6 and TRBJ1-6; 9 bases agree with TRBD1. CDR1 is SGHDT, CDR2 YYEEEE, per germline. The CDR3 runs to 16 residues. V dropped 1 base and J dropped 8; count of bases not matched to a gene: 7. The DNA of the CDR3 is TGTGCCAGCAGCTTGTCTCTCACAGGGGGCTATTCACCCCTCCACTTT. It specifies CASSLSLTGGYSPLHF.

The chain couples TRBV5-5 to TRBJ2-1, with a tentative D call TRBD1 (5 bases). This CDR3 is 13 amino acids long. Trimming took 2 bases from V and 4 from J, leaving 7 bases between them. Germline lookup yields CDR1 SGHKS and CDR2 YYEKEE (reference sequence). The CDR3 here is CASSFDSYNEQFF. CDR3 nucleotide sequence: TGTGCCAGCAGCTTCGACAGTTACAATGAGCAGTTCTTC.